This T cell receptor (beta chain) was found in a study of response to subunit inactivated influenza vaccine. Study observations and caveats: Each seasonal influenza vaccination, the authors suggested, recruits few new T cells.

Regarding this clonotype: Its cognate antigen is unknown.

TCRdb reprocessed the RT-PCR reads with MiXCR, giving one entry per CDR3 protein. The profile shows 150,000 to 200,000 distinct CDR3 sequences, roughly 11% of them singletons. Material: non-naive T cells sorted from PBMCs, obtained around seven weeks after vaccination. The clonotype comes from a man aged 50-59 years who received an inactivated influenza vaccine.

CDR3 residues: CASSFTKGTDTQYF. In DNA form, the CDR3 reads TGCGCCAGCAGCTTCACTAAAGGAACAGATACGCAGTATTTT. The chain has TRBV5-1 and TRBJ2-3; D not certain. The V and J ends lost 2 bases and 3 bases respectively, with 10 bases between them. Germline V CDR1 and CDR2: SGHRS, YFSETQ. The CDR3 spans 14 residues.